The 2 T cell receptor beta chains listed next were all sequenced from one sample in a study of blood T cells in healthy people across ages. Combining a sample-barcoded 5' primer with a J-beta primer mix, a second PCR ran for roughly 7 to 11 cycles. Using its own MiXCR run on the 5' RACE reads, TCRdb lists one record per CDR3 protein. The sample carries around 2 million distinct CDR3 sequences, approximately 39% recorded once. The sequenced sample consisted of blood. The receptors derive from a human donor in good health.

This chain connects TRBV7-2 to TRBJ1-2; D remains unclear. Germline assignment: CDR1 SGHTA and CDR2 FQGNSA. Trimming took off 4 bases at V and 1 base at J, with 13 bases between the two ends. This CDR3 contains 15 residues. The CDR3 loop reads CASSSGLNINYGYTF. The CDR3, as DNA: TGTGCCAGCAGCTCTGGACTCAATATTAACTATGGCTACACCTTC.

The chain couples TRBV6-1 to TRBJ1-2; possible D gene TRBD1, 5 bases. Germline V gives CDR1 MNHNS, CDR2 SASEGT. The CDR3 consists of 16 residues. Trimming cost V 0 bases and J 6 bases, with 17 bases left between them. The CDR3 DNA is TGTGCCAGCAGTGAAGCACTCTATGGGGACGTAAATGGCTACACCTTC. It specifies CASSEALYGDVNGYTF.